This T cell receptor (beta chain) was sequenced for a study of shared clonotypes between healthy human individuals. Study overall: Aged between 18 and 49, the donors were a couple of women and three men.

Germline assignment: CDR1 SGHTA and CDR2 FQGNSA. There are 17 residues in the CDR3. J lost 3 bases, V lost 5 bases, and 9 bases had no gene match. Study observations and caveats: The represented genetic and exposure-history diversity was limited by the small number of donors.

Turning to this clone: No antigen is known for it.

Sequencing was performed with immunoSEQ multiplex PCR; in TCRdb, only in-frame clones are kept and a portion is missing. The sample holds about 2.1 million clones, 85% to 95% seen once. Terminally differentiated effector memory CD45RA+ cells were left out of the naive CD8 fraction, which was CD45RO-negative and positively selected for CCR7. The sequencing input was naive CD8+ T cells from PBMCs. The gene calls are TRBV7-2 and TRBJ2-6; 8 bases are shared with TRBD1. This TCR derives from a man younger than 35 in good health. Some clones in this sample may be carry-over from other donors' samples. The CDR3 sequence is CASSPGQGHGGANVLTF. For the CDR3, the DNA is TGTGCCAGCAGCCCCGGACAGGGTCATGGTGGGGCCAACGTCCTGACTTTC. The variable domain in full, with the rest retrieved from reference TRBV7-2 and TRBJ2-6, is GAGVSQSPSNKVTEKGKDVELRCDPISGHTALYWYRQSLGQGLEFLIYFQGNSAPDKSGLPSDRFSAERTGGSVSTLTIQRTQQEDSAVYLCASSPGQGHGGANVLTFGAGSRLTVL.